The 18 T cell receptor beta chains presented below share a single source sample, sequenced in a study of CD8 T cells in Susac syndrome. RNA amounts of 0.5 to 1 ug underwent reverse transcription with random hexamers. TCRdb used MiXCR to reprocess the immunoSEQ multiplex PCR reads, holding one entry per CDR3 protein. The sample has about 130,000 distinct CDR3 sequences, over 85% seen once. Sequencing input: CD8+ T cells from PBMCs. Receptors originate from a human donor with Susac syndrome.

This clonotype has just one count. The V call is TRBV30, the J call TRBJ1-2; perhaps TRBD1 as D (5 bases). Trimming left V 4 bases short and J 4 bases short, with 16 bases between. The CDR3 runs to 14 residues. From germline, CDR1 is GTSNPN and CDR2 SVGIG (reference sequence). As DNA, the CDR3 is TGTGCCTGGACACCAGGGACGGAGGCCTATGGCTACACCTTC. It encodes CAWTPGTEAYGYTF.

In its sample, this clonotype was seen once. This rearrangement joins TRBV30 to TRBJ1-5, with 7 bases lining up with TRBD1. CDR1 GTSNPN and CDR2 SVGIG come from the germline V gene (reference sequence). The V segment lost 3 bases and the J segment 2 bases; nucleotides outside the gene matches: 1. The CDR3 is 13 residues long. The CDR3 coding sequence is TGTGCCTGGAGGGGGACAGGCAATCAGCCCCAGCATTTT. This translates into CAWRGTGNQPQHF.

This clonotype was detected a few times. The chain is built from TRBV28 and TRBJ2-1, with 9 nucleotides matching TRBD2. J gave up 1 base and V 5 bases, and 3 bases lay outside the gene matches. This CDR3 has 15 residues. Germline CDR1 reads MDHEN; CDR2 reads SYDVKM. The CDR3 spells CASSLTSGSYNEQFF. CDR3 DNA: TGTGCCAGCAGTCTCACTAGCGGGTCCTACAATGAGCAGTTCTTC. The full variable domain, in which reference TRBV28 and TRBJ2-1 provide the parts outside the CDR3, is DVKVTQSSRYLVKRTGEKVFLECVQDMDHENMFWYRQDPGLGLRLIYFSYDVKMKEKGDIPEGYSVSREKKERFSLILESASTNQTSMYLCASSLTSGSYNEQFFGPGTRLTVL.

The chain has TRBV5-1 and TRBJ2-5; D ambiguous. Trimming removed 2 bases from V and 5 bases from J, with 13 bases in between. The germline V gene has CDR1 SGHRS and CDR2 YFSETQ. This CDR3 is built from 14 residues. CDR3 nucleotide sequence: TGCGCCAGCAGCTTTCCCGGTCCTGCGGAGACCCAGTACTTC. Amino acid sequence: CASSFPGPAETQYF.

In DNA form, the CDR3 reads TGCAGTGCCAAAGGGACTGCCGATGTAGGGCAGTTCTTC. It translates to CSAKGTADVGQFF. The chain uses TRBV20-1 and TRBJ2-1, with a tentative D call TRBD2 (6 bases). The CDR3 covers 13 residues. The V end lost 6 bases, the J end lost 12 bases, and 21 bases lay between the germline ends. Germline V gives CDR1 DFQATT, CDR2 SNEGSKA (reference sequence).

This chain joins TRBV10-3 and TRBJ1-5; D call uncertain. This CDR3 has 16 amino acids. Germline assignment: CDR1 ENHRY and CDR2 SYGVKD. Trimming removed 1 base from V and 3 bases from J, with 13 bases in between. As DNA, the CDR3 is TGTGCCATCAGTGAGTTTGTGATAGATCTCAATCAGCCCCAGCATTTT. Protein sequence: CAISEFVIDLNQPQHF.

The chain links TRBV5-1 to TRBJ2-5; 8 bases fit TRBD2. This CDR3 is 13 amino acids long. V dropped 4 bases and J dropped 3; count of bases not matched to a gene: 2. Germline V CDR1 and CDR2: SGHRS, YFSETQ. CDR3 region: CASSMRGEETQYF. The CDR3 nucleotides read TGCGCCAGCAGCATGCGGGGGGAAGAGACCCAGTACTTC.

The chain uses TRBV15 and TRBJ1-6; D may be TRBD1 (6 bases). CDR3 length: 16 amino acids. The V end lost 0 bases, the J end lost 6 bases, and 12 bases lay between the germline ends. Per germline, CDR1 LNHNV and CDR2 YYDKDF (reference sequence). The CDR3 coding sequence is TGTGCCACCAGCAGAGAGGGGGCCCTTGTTAATTCACCCCTCCACTTT. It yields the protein CATSREGALVNSPLHF.

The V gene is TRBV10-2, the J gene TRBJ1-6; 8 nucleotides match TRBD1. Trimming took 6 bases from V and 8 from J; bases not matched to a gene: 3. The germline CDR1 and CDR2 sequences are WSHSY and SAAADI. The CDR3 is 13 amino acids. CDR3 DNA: TGCGCCAGCAGACCGGGACAGGATTCACCCCTCCACTTT. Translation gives CASRPGQDSPLHF.

The CDR3 region has the DNA TGTGCCAGCAGCGCCACCGAGGATACGCAGTATTTT. It translates to CASSATEDTQYF. V usage is TRBV9 and J usage is TRBJ2-3; D gene unclear. Germline CDR1 and CDR2: SGDLS and YYNGEE. There are 12 residues in the CDR3. V lost 3 bases and J 6 bases, leaving 8 bases between the germline ends. The entire variable domain, with the rest obtained from reference TRBV9 and TRBJ2-3, is as follows: DSGVTQTPKHLITATGQRVTLRCSPRSGDLSVYWYQQSLDQGLQFLIQYYNGEERAKGNILERFSAQQFPDLHSELNLSSLELGDSALYFCASSATEDTQYFGPGTRLTVL.

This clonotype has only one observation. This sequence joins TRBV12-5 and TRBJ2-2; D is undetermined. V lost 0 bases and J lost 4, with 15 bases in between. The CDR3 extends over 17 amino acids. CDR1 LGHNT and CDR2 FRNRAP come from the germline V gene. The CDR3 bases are TGTGCTAGTGGTTTGGTAATTCTCACCTCAAGCACCGGGGAGCTGTTTTTT. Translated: CASGLVILTSSTGELFF.

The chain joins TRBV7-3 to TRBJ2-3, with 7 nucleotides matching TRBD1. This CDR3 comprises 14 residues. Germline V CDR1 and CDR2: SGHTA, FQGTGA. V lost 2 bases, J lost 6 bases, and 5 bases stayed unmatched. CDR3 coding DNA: TGTGCCAGCAGCTTAGGGAACAGGGGTGATACGCAGTATTTT. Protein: CASSLGNRGDTQYF.

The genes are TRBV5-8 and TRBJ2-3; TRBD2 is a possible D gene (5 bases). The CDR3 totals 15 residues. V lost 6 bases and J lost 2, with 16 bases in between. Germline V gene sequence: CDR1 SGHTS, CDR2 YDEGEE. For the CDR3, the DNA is TGTGCCAGCACGTCGGGGATAGGGCCCACAGATACGCAGTATTTT. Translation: CASTSGIGPTDTQYF.

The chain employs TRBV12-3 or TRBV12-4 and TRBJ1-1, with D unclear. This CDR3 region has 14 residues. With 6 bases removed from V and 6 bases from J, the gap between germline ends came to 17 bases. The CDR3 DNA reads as TGTGCCAGCAGCCCGTTCCAAGCCCACTCTGAAGCTTTCTTT. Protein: CASSPFQAHSEAFF.

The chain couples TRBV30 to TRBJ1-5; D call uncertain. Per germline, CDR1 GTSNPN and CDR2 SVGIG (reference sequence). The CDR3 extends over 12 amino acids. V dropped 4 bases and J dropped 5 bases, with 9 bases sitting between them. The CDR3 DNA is TGTGCCTGGACCTCCGGGGATCAGCCCCAGCATTTT. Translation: CAWTSGDQPQHF. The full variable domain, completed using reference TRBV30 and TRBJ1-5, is SQTIHQWPATLVQPVGSPLSLECTVEGTSNPNLYWYRQAAGRGLQLLFYSVGIGQISSEVPQNLSASRPQDRQFILSSKKLLLSDSGFYLCAWTSGDQPQHFGDGTRLSIL.

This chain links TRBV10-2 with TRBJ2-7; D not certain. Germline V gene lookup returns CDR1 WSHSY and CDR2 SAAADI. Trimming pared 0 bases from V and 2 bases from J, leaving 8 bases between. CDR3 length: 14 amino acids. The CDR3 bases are TGCGCCAGCAGTGAGTCGGACGGCGCCTACGAGCAGTACTTC. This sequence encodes CASSESDGAYEQYF.

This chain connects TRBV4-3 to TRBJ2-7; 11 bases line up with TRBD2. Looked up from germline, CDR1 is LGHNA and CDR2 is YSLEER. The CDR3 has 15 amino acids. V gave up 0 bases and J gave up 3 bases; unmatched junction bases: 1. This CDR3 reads CASSQDTSGSYEQYF. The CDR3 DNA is TGCGCCAGCAGCCAAGATACTAGCGGGAGCTACGAGCAGTACTTC.

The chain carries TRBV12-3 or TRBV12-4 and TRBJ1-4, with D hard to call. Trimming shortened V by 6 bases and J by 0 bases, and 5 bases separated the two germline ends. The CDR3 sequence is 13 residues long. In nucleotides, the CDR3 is TGTGCCAGCAGGAACTCAACTAATGAAAAACTGTTTTTT. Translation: CASRNSTNEKLFF.